This T cell receptor (beta chain) was captured by sequencing in a study of blood T cell repertoires in COVID-19. Unmatched junction bases numbered 9, after V lost 3 bases and J lost 6 bases. CDR3 length: 17 amino acids. The germline V gene has CDR1 KGHDR and CDR2 SFDVKD. Using immunoSEQ multiplex PCR, the repertoire was profiled, and TCRdb retains in-frame clones only, with some absent. The sample has approximately 220,000 clones, over 80% seen once; the top ten hold 6.8%. The TCR sequence derives from a middle-aged woman who had recovered from COVID-19. Sequenced material: PBMCs or T cells enriched from blood (not recorded which). The chain uses TRBV24-1 and TRBJ1-6; 8 bases fit TRBD1. CDR3 region: CATSDPTPDRVNSPLHF. The CDR3 DNA is TGTGCCACCAGTGATCCCACCCCGGACAGGGTTAATTCACCCCTCCACTTT.